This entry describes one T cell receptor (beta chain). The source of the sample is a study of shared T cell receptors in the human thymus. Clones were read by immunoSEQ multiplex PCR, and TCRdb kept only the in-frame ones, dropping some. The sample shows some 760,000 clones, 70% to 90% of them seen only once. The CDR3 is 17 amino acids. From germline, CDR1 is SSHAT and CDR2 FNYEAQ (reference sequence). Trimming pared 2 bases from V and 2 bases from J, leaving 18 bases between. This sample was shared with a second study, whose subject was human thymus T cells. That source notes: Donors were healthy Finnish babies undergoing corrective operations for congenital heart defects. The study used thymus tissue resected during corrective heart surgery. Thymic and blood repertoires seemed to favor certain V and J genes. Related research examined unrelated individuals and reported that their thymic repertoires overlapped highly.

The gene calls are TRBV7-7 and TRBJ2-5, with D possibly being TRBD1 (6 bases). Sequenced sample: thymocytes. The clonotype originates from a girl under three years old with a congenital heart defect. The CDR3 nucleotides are TGTGCCAGCAGCTTAAGTCGGGGCGGGCAGGGGCAAGAGACCCAGTACTTC. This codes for CASSLSRGGQGQETQYF.